The rows below give T cell receptor beta chains drawn from one sample of a study of T cells in Graves' hyperthyroidism and ophthalmopathy. TCRdb reprocessed the multiplex PCR reads via MiXCR and lists one record per CDR3 protein. The sample records over 450,000 distinct CDR3 sequences, 17% being singletons. The sequenced sample was blood. All receptors come from a woman between 18 and 29 years old with Graves' ophthalmopathy. Both conserved end residues are part of each CDR3. Fields, in order: V gene, J gene, D gene, clone size, CDR3 DNA, CDR3 protein. A D gene is named only where the DNA matches it firmly. Only some rows state a clone size, as once, few, many or a class for expanded clones.

>TRBV10-2|TRBJ2-7|TRBD2|.
TGCGCCAGCAGTGAGGTTAGCGGGAAGTCCTACGAGCAGTACTTC
CASSEVSGKSYEQYF
>TRBV2|TRBJ2-7|.|many
TGTGCCAGCAGTGAGGTTACCTACGAGCAGTACTTC
CASSEVTYEQYF
>TRBV29-1|TRBJ2-7|.|.
TGCAGCGTTCGTTCTTCAGATTTCTACGAGCAGTACTTC
CSVRSSDFYEQYF
>TRBV11-3|TRBJ2-5|.|many
TGTGCCAGCAGCTCAGGAGGGACGTACCAAGAGACCCAGTACTTC
CASSSGGTYQETQYF
>TRBV6-1|TRBJ2-7|TRBD2|.
TGTGCCAGCAGTGAAACGGGGGGGGTAGGTGAGCAGTACTTC
CASSETGGVGEQYF
>TRBV30|TRBJ1-1|.|many
TGTGCCTGGACCGGGACCCACACTGAAGCTTTCTTT
CAWTGTHTEAFF
>TRBV24-1|TRBJ1-5|.|.
TGTGCCACCAGTGATACGGGGGCGCATAACCAGCCCCAGCATTTT
CATSDTGAHNQPQHF
>TRBV12-3/TRBV12-4|TRBJ1-1|.|many
TGTGCCAGCAACCTCGGTGTGAACACTGAAGCTTTCTTT
CASNLGVNTEAFF
>TRBV11-2|TRBJ2-2|.|.
TGTGCCAGCAGCCCGTTTTCAGGAGATATTTGGGGGGTCGAGACCGGGGAGCTGTTTTTT
CASSPFSGDIWGVETGELFF
>TRBV29-1|TRBJ2-5|.|.
TGCAGCGTTGGAGGAGAGACCCAGTACTTC
CSVGGETQYF
>TRBV20-1|TRBJ2-3|TRBD2|many
TGCAGTGCTAGAGAGGGGACCCTCGGGGGGTTGGGGGCAGATACGCAGTATTTT
CSAREGTLGGLGADTQYF
>TRBV4-2|TRBJ1-2|TRBD1|many
TGTGCCAGCTCTCAAAAGACAGGGAACTATGGCTACACCTTC
CASSQKTGNYGYTF
>TRBV11-2|TRBJ1-4|.|many
TGTGCCAGCAGCTTAACGGGAGTTCGGGCAACTAATGAAAAACTGTTTTTT
CASSLTGVRATNEKLFF